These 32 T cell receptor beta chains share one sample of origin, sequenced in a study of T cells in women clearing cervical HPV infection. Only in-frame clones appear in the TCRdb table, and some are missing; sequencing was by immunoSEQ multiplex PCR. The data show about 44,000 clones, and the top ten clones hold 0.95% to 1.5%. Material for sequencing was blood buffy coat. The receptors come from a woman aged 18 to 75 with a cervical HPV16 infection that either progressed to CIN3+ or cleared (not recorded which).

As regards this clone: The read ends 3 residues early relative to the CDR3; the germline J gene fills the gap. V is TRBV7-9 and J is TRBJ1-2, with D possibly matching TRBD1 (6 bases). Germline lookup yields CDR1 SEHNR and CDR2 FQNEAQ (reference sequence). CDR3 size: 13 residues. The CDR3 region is CASSFGQTYDYTF. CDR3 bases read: TGTGCCAGCAGCTTCGGACAGACCTACGAC.

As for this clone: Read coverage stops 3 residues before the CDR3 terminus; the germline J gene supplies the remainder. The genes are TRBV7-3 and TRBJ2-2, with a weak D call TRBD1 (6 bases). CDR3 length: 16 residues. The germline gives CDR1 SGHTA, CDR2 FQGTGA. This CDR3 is CASSLQGTTYNSPLFF. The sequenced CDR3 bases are TGTGCCAGCAGCTTACAGGGGACGACCTATAATTCACCG.

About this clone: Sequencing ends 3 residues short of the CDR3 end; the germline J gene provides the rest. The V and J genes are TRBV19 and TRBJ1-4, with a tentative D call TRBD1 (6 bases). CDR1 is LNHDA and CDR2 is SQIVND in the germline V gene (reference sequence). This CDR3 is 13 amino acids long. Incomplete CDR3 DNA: TGTGCCAGTAGTAGGACAGTTAATTCACCA. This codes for CASSRTVNSP. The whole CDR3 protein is CASSRTVNSPLFF.

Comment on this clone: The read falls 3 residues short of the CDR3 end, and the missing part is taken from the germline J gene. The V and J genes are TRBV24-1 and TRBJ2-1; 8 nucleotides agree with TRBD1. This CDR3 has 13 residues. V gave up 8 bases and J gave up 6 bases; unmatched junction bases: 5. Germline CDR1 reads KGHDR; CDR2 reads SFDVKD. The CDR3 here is CATTGQGFNEQFF. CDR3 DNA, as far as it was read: TGTGCCACCACAGGACAGGGTTTCAATGAG.

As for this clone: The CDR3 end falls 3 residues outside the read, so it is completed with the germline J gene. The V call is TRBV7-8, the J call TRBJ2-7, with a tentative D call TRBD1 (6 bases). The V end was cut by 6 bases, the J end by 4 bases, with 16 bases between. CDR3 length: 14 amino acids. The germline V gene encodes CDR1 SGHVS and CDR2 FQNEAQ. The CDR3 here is CASSPWTEGYEQYF. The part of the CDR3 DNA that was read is TGTGCCAGCAGTCCCTGGACAGAGGGATACGAG.

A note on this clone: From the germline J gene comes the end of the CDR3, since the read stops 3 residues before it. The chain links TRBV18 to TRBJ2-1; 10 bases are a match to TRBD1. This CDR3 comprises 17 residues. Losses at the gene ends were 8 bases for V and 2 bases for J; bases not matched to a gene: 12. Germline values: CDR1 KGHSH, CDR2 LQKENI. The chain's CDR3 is CASAPPKGTGAYNEQFF. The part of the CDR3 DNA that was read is TGTGCCAGCGCGCCACCAAAGGGGACAGGGGCCTACAATGAG.

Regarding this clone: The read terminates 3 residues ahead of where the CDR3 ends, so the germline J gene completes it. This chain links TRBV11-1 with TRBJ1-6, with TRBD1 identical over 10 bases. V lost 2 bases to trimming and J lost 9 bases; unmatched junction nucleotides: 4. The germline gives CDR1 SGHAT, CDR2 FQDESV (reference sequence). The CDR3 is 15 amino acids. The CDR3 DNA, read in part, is TGTGCCAGCAGCTTAAGGACAGGGGGTTTTTCACCC. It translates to CASSLRTGGFSP. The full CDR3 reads CASSLRTGGFSPLHF.

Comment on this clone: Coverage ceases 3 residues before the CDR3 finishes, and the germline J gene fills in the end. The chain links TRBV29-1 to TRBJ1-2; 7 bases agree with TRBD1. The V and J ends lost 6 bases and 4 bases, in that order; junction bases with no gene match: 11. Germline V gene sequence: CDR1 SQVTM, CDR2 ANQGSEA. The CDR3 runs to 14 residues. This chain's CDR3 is CSVPDPGQSYGYTF. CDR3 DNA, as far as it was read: TGCAGCGTGCCCGACCCGGGACAGAGCTATGGC.

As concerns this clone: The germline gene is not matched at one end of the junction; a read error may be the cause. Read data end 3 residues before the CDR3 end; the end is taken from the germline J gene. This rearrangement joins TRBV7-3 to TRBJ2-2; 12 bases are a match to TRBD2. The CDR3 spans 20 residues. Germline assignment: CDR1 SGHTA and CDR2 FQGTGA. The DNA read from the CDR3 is TGTGCCAGCAGCCTAACTAGGACTAGCGGGATCGGTGTAAAGACCGGGGAG. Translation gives CASSLTRTSGIGVKTGE. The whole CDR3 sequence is CASSLTRTSGIGVKTGELFF.

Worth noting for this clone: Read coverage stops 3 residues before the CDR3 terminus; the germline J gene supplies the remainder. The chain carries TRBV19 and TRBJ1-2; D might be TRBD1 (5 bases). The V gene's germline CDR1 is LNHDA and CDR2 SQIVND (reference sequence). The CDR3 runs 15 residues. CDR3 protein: CASRQPTGTHCGYTF. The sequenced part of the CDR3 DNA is TGTGCCAGTAGACAACCAACCGGGACTCACTGTGGA.

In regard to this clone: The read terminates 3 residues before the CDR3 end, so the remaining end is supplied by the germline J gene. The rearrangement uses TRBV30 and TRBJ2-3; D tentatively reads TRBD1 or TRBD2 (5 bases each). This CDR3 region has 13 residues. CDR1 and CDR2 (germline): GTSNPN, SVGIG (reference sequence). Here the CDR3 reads CAWSVAGSQPQYF. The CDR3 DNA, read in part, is TGTGCCTGGAGTGTCGCAGGGAGCCAGCCG.

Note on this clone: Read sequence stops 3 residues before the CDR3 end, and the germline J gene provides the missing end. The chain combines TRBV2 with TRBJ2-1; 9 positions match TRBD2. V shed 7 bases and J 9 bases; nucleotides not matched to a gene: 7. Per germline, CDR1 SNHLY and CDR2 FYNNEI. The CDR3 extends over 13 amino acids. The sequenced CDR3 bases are TGTGCCAGCAATTTTCGGCGGGAGGGTGAG. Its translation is CASNFRREGE. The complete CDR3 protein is CASNFRREGEQFF.

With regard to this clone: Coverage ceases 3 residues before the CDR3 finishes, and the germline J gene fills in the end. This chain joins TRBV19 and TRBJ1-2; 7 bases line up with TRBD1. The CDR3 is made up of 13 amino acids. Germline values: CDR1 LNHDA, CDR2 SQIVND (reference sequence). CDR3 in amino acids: CASSETGRYGYTF. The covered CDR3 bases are TGTGCCAGTAGTGAGACAGGGAGGTACGGG.

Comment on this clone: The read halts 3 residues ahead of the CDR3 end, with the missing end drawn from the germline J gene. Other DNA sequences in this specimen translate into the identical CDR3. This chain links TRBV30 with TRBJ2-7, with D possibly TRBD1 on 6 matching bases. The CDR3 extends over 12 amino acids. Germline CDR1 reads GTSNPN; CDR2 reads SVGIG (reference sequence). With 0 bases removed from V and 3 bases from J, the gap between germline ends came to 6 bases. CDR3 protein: CAWSVQGYEQYF. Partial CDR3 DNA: TGTGCCTGGAGTGTACAGGGCTACGAG. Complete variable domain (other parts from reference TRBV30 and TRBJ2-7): SQTIHQWPATLVQPVGSPLSLECTVEGTSNPNLYWYRQAAGRGLQLLFYSVGIGQISSEVPQNLSASRPQDRQFILSSKKLLLSDSGFYLCAWSVQGYEQYFGPGTRLTVT.

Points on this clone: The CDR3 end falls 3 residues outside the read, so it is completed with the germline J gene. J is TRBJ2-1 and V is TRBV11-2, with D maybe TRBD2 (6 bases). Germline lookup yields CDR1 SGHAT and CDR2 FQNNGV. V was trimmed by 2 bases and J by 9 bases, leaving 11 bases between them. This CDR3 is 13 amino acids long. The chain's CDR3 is CASSLTSFSEQFF. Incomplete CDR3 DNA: TGTGCCAGCAGCTTAACTAGCTTCAGTGAG. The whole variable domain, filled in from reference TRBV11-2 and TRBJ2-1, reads EAGVAQSPRYKIIEKRQSVAFWCNPISGHATLYWYQQILGQGPKLLIQFQNNGVVDDSQLPKDRFSAERLKGVDSTLKIQPAKLEDSAVYLCASSLTSFSEQFFGPGTRLTVL.

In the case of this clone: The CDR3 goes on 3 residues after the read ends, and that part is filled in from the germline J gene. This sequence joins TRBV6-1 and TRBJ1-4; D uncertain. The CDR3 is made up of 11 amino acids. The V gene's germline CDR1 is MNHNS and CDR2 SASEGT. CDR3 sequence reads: CASSDPPGLFF. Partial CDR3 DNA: TGTGCCAGCAGTGACCCGCCGGGA.

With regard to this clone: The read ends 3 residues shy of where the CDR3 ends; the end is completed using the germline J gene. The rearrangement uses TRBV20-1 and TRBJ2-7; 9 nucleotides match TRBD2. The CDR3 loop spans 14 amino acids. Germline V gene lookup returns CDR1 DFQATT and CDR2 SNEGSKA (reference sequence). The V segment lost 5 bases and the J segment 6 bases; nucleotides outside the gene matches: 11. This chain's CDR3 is CSAYSGTSIGEQYF. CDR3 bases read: TGCAGTGCTTATTCCGGGACTAGCATCGGCGAG.

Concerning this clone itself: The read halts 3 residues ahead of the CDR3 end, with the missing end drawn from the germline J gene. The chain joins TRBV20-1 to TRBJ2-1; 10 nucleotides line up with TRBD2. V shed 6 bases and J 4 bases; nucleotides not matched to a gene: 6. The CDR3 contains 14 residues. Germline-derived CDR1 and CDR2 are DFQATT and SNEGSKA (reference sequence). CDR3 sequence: CSALRAGGYNEQFF. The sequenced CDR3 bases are TGCAGTGCCTTGAGAGCGGGAGGGTACAATGAG.

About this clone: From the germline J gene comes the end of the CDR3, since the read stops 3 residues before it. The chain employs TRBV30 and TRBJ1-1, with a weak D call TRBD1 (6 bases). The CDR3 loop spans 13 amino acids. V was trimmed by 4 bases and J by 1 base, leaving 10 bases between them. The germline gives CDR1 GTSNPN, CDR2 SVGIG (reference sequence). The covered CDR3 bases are TGTGCCTGGACAGGACAGCCGAACACTGAA. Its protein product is CAWTGQPNTE. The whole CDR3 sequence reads CAWTGQPNTEAFF.

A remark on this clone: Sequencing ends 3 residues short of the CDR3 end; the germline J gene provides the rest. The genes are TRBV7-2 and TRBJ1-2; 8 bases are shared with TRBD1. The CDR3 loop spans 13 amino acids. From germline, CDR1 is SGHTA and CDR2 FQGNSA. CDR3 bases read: TGTGCCAGCAGCTCCCGGGACAGGCAGGGC. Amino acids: CASSSRDRQG. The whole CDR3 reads CASSSRDRQGYTF.

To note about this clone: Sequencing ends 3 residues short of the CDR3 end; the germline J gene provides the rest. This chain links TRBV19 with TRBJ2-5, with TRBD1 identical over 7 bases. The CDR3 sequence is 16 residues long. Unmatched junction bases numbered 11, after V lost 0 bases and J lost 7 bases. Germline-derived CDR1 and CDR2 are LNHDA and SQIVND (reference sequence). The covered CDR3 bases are TGTGCCAGTAGTATAGATGTCGGGCAGGGGGTTGGGACC. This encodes CASSIDVGQGVGT. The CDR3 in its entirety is CASSIDVGQGVGTQYF.

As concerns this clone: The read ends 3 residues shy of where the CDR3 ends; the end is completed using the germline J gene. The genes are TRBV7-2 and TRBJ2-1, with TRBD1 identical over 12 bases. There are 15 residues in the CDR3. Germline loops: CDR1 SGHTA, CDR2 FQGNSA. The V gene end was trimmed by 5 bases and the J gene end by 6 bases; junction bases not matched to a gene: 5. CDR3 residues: CASSPGQGAANEQFF. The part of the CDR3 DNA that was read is TGTGCCAGCAGCCCGGGACAGGGGGCTGCCAATGAG.

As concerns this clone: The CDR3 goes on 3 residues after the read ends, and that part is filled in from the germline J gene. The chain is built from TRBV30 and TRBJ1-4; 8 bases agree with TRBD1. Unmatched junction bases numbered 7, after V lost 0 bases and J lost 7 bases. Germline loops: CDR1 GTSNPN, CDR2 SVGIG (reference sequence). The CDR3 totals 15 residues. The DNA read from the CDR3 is TGTGCCTGGAGTGTACTTGGACAGGGAGGTGAAAAA. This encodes CAWSVLGQGGEK. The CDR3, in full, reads CAWSVLGQGGEKLFF.

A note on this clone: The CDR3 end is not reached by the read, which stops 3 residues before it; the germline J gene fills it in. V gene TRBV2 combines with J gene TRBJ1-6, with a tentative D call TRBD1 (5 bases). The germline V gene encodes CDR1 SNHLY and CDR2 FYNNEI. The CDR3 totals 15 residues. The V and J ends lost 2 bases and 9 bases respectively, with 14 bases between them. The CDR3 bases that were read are TGTGCCAGCAGTGAAATAAGGTCAGGGAGTTCACCC. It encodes CASSEIRSGSSP. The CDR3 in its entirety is CASSEIRSGSSPLHF.

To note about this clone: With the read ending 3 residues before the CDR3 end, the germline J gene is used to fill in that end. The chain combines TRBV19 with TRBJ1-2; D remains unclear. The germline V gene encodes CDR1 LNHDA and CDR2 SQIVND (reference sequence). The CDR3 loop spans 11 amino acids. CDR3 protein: CASKGGDTYTF. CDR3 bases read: TGTGCCAGTAAAGGCGGAGATACC.

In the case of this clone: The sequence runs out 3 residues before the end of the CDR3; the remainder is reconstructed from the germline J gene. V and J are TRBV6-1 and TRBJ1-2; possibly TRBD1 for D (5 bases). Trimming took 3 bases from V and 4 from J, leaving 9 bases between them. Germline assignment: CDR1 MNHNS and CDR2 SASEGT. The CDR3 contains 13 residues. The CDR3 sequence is CASSDGAFYGYTF. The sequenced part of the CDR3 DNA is TGTGCCAGCAGTGATGGGGCATTCTATGGC.

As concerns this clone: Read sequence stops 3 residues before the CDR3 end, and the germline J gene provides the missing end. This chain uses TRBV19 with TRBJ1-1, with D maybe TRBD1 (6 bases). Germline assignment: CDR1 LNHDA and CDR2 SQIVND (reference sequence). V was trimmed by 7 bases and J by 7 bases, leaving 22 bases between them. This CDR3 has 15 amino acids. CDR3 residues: CASTLQGIGFGEAFF. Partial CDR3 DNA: TGTGCCAGTACCCTTCAGGGGATCGGGTTCGGTGAA.

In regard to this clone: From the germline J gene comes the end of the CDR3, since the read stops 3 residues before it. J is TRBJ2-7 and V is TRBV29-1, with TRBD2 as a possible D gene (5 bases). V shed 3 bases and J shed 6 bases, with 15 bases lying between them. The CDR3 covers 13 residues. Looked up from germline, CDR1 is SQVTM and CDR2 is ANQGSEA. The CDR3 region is CSVERLIASEQYF. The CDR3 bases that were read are TGCAGCGTTGAGCGCCTCATAGCGAGCGAG.

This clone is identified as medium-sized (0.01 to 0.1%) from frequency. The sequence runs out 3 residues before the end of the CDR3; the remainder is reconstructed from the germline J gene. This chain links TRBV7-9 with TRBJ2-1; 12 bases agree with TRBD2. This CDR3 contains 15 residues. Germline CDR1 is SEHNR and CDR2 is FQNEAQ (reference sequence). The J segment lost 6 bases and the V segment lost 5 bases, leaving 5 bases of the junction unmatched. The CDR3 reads CASSPRLAGANEQFF. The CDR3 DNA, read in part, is TGTGCCAGCAGCCCCCGACTAGCGGGAGCCAATGAG.

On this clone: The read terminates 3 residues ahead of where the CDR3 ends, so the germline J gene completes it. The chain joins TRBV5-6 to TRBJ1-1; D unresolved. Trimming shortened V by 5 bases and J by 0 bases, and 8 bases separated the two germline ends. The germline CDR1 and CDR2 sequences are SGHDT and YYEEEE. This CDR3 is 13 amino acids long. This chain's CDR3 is CASRAPLNTEAFF. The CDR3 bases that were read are TGTGCCAGCAGGGCTCCCTTGAACACTGAA.

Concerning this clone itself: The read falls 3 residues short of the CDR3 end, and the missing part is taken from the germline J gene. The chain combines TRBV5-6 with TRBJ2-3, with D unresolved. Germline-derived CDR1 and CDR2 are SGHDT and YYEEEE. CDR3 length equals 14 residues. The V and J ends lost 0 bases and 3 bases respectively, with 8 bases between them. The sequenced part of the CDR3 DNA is TGTGCCAGCAGCTTGGGAAGCGAAACAGATACG. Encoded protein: CASSLGSETDT. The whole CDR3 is CASSLGSETDTQYF.

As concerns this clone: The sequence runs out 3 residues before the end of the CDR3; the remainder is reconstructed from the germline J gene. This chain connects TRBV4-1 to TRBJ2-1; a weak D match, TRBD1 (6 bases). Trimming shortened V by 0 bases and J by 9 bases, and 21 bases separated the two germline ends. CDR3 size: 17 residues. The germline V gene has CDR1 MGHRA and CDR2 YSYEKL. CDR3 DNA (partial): TGCGCCAGCAGCCAAGATCTCTCCGGGAACAGGGCCCTTGAG. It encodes CASSQDLSGNRALE. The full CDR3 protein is CASSQDLSGNRALEQFF.